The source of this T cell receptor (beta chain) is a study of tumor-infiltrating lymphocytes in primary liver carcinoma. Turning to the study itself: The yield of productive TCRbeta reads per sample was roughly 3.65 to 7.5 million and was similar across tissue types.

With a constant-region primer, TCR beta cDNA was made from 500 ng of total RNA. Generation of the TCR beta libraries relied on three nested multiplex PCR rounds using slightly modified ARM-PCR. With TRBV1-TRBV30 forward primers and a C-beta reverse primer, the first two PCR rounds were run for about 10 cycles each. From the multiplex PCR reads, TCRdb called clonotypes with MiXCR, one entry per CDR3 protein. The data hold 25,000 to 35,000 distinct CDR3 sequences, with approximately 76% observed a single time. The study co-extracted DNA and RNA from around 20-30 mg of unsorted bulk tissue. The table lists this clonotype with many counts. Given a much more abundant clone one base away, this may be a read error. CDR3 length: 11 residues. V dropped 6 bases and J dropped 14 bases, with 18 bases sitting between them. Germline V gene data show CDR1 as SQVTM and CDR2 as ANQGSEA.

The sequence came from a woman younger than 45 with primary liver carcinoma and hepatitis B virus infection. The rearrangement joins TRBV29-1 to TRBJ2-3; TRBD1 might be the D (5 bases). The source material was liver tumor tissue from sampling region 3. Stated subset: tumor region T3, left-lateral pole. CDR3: CSVADMERVYF. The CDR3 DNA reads TGCAGCGTGGCGGACATGGAGAGAGTGTATTTT.